Listed below are T cell receptor beta chains from one sample, sequenced in a study of T cell repertoires in ileal Crohn's disease. Using immunoSEQ multiplex PCR, the repertoire was profiled, and TCRdb retains in-frame clones only, with some absent. The sample lists 400 to 500 clones; roughly 90% were seen once. The specimen was ileal tissue. The origin of the receptors is an adult with Crohn's disease. Each CDR3 is given with its conserved first and last residue. The D gene is left open where the match is weak. Size tells how often a clone was seen (once, few, many) or the class of an expanded clone, and some rows leave it out.

clone size: .; V gene: TRBV2; CDR3 length: 12; D gene: .; CDR3 protein: CASADNLTPLYF
clone size: .; V gene: TRBV2; CDR3 length: 13; D gene: .; CDR3 protein: CASSEGRGDTIYF
clone size: few; V gene: TRBV2; CDR3 length: 14; D gene: .; CDR3 protein: CASSDRSDYNEQFF
clone size: .; V gene: TRBV28; CDR3 length: 13; D gene: .; CDR3 protein: CASTPSRNREQFF
clone size: .; V gene: TRBV25-1; CDR3 length: 16; D gene: .; CDR3 protein: CASSDRTMGYQETQYF
clone size: once; V gene: TRBV19; CDR3 length: 13; D gene: .; CDR3 protein: CASRERGTDTQYF
clone size: .; V gene: TRBV4-2; CDR3 length: 16; D gene: .; CDR3 protein: CASSPKQSATNEKLFF
clone size: .; V gene: TRBV10-1; CDR3 length: 15; D gene: .; CDR3 protein: CASSRDLSSYNEQFF
clone size: .; V gene: TRBV30; CDR3 length: 13; D gene: .; CDR3 protein: CAWGLGGTDTQYF
clone size: .; V gene: TRBV7-4; CDR3 length: 12; D gene: .; CDR3 protein: CASSPQTGEAFF
clone size: .; V gene: TRBV9; CDR3 length: 17; D gene: .; CDR3 protein: CASSGILDSSSPYGYTF
clone size: few; V gene: TRBV7-2; CDR3 length: 15; D gene: TRBD1; CDR3 protein: CASSRGTGNTGELFF
clone size: .; V gene: TRBV5-8; CDR3 length: 16; D gene: .; CDR3 protein: CASSPQGPANTGELFF
clone size: .; V gene: TRBV4-2; CDR3 length: 14; D gene: TRBD1; CDR3 protein: CASSRGTGNQPQHF
clone size: .; V gene: TRBV14; CDR3 length: 14; D gene: .; CDR3 protein: CASSQPGVLAEAFF